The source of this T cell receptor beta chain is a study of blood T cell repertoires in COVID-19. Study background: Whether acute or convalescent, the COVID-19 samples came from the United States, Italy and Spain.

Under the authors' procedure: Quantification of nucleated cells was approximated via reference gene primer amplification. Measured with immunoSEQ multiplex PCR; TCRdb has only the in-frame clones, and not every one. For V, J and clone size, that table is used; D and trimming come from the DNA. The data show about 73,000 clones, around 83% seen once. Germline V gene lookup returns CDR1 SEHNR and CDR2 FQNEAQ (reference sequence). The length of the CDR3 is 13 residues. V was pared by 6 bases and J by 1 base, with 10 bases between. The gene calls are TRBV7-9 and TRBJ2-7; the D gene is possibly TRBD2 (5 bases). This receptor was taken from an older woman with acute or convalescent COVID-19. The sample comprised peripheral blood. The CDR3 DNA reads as TGTGCCAGCAGGCCGGACTTTTCCTACGAGCAGTACTTC. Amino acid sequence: CASRPDFSYEQYF.